This is a list of T cell receptor beta chains from one sample in a study of blood T cell repertoires in COVID-19. Clones were read by immunoSEQ multiplex PCR, and TCRdb kept only the in-frame ones, dropping some. The table shows 240,000 or so clones, with about 80% occurring only once. Input material: peripheral blood. All receptors come from a woman of 80 years or more with acute or convalescent COVID-19. CDR3s include the opening cysteine and the closing phenylalanine or tryptophan. D genes are given only for firm matches. The listing skips clone size in some rows; elsewhere it reads once, few, many or a size class.

clone_size: .
j_call: TRBJ1-2
d_call: .
v_call: TRBV5-1
cdr3_aa: CASSLEAGRYGYTF
cdr3_nt: TGCGCCAGCAGCTTGGAGGCAGGTCGTTATGGCTACACCTTC

clone_size: .
j_call: TRBJ2-5
d_call: .
v_call: TRBV12-5
cdr3_aa: CASGRHRETQYF
cdr3_nt: TGTGCTAGTGGCCGCCACCGGGAGACCCAGTACTTC

clone_size: .
j_call: TRBJ1-5
d_call: TRBD1
v_call: TRBV5-1
cdr3_aa: CASSEGQGSQPQHF
cdr3_nt: TGCGCCAGCAGCGAAGGACAGGGTTCGCAGCCCCAGCATTTT

clone_size: .
j_call: TRBJ1-5
d_call: .
v_call: TRBV11-2
cdr3_aa: CASSSDGSDQHF
cdr3_nt: TGTGCCAGCAGCTCAGACGGTTCCGACCAGCATTTT

clone_size: .
j_call: TRBJ2-1
d_call: .
v_call: TRBV5-6
cdr3_aa: CASSFLGPTYNEQFF
cdr3_nt: TGTGCCAGCAGCTTCCTTGGTCCTACCTACAATGAGCAGTTCTTC

clone_size: .
j_call: TRBJ2-2
d_call: TRBD1
v_call: TRBV5-6
cdr3_aa: CASSLDGTGVRELFF
cdr3_nt: TGTGCCAGCAGCTTGGACGGGACAGGGGTCCGGGAGCTGTTTTTT

clone_size: .
j_call: TRBJ1-2
d_call: .
v_call: TRBV7-8
cdr3_aa: CASSLAGARGYTF
cdr3_nt: TGTGCCAGCAGCTTGGCGGGGGCTCGGGGCTACACCTTC

clone_size: .
j_call: TRBJ1-2
d_call: TRBD1
v_call: TRBV2
cdr3_aa: CAITGANYGYTF
cdr3_nt: TGTGCCATCACAGGGGCTAACTATGGCTACACCTTC

clone_size: once
j_call: TRBJ1-5
d_call: TRBD1
v_call: TRBV6-5
cdr3_aa: CASVRDRGNQPQHF
cdr3_nt: TGTGCCAGCGTGAGGGACAGGGGAAATCAGCCCCAGCATTTT

clone_size: .
j_call: TRBJ2-3
d_call: TRBD2
v_call: TRBV30
cdr3_aa: CAWSVGSGRAVDTQYF
cdr3_nt: TGTGCCTGGAGTGTCGGCAGTGGGAGGGCTGTAGATACGCAGTATTTT

clone_size: once
j_call: TRBJ1-4
d_call: .
v_call: TRBV7-8
cdr3_aa: CASSPPTGPANEKLFF
cdr3_nt: TGTGCCAGCAGCCCCCCAACAGGTCCCGCTAATGAAAAACTGTTTTTT

clone_size: .
j_call: TRBJ1-1
d_call: TRBD1
v_call: TRBV19
cdr3_aa: CASSQDRVQEAFF
cdr3_nt: TGTGCCAGTAGTCAAGACAGGGTCCAAGAAGCTTTCTTT

clone_size: once
j_call: TRBJ1-1
d_call: TRBD1
v_call: TRBV7-3
cdr3_aa: CASSYHRGTEAFF
cdr3_nt: TGTGCCAGCAGCTACCACAGGGGCACTGAAGCTTTCTTT

clone_size: once
j_call: TRBJ2-2
d_call: TRBD2
v_call: TRBV7-7
cdr3_aa: CASSPREGLSGELFF
cdr3_nt: TGTGCTAGCAGCCCGCGGGAGGGCCTCAGCGGGGAGCTGTTTTTT

clone_size: .
j_call: TRBJ1-1
d_call: .
v_call: TRBV14
cdr3_aa: CASSLPGQNTEAFF
cdr3_nt: TGTGCCAGCAGCCTACCGGGACAGAACACTGAAGCTTTCTTT

clone_size: .
j_call: TRBJ2-3
d_call: TRBD2
v_call: TRBV20-1
cdr3_aa: CSASGTSSGTDTQYF
cdr3_nt: TGCAGTGCTAGTGGGACTAGCTCTGGCACAGATACGCAGTATTTT

clone_size: .
j_call: TRBJ2-7
d_call: TRBD1
v_call: TRBV5-1
cdr3_aa: CASSLEGQGAYEQYF
cdr3_nt: TGCGCCAGCAGCTTGGAGGGACAGGGAGCCTACGAGCAGTACTTC

clone_size: .
j_call: TRBJ2-7
d_call: TRBD1
v_call: TRBV3-1/TRBV3-2
cdr3_aa: CASSQVLTGTYEQYF
cdr3_nt: TGTGCCAGCAGCCAAGTCTTGACAGGGACCTACGAGCAGTACTTC

clone_size: .
j_call: TRBJ1-3
d_call: .
v_call: TRBV28
cdr3_aa: CASRGTVSGNTIYF
cdr3_nt: TGTGCCAGCAGGGGCACAGTCTCTGGAAACACCATATATTTT

clone_size: .
j_call: TRBJ1-1
d_call: .
v_call: TRBV29-1
cdr3_aa: CSGATGNTEAFF
cdr3_nt: TGCAGCGGGGCGACAGGGAACACTGAAGCTTTCTTT

clone_size: .
j_call: TRBJ2-1
d_call: .
v_call: TRBV6-2/TRBV6-3
cdr3_aa: CASSYDFGGYNEQFF
cdr3_nt: TGTGCCAGCAGTTACGACTTCGGGGGCTACAATGAGCAGTTCTTC

clone_size: .
j_call: TRBJ2-1
d_call: TRBD2
v_call: TRBV27
cdr3_aa: CASSGIAGTSGGEQFF
cdr3_nt: TGTGCCAGCAGTGGAATCGCCGGGACTAGCGGGGGTGAGCAGTTCTTC

clone_size: .
j_call: TRBJ2-7
d_call: TRBD2
v_call: TRBV5-5
cdr3_aa: CASSLDFQRGFPYEQYF
cdr3_nt: TGTGCCAGCAGCTTGGATTTTCAGCGGGGGTTCCCCTACGAGCAGTACTTC

clone_size: .
j_call: TRBJ2-7
d_call: TRBD2
v_call: TRBV10-3
cdr3_aa: CAISETAGPYEQYF
cdr3_nt: TGTGCCATCAGTGAGACAGCGGGGCCCTACGAGCAGTACTTC

clone_size: once
j_call: TRBJ2-7
d_call: .
v_call: TRBV7-2
cdr3_aa: CASSLAGGRNEQYF
cdr3_nt: TGTGCCAGCAGCTTAGCGGGGGGGCGTAACGAGCAGTACTTC

clone_size: few
j_call: TRBJ2-5
d_call: TRBD1
v_call: TRBV18
cdr3_aa: CASSSGTGETQYF
cdr3_nt: TGTGCCAGCTCTAGTGGGACAGGAGAGACCCAGTACTTC

clone_size: .
j_call: TRBJ1-5
d_call: .
v_call: TRBV5-1
cdr3_aa: CASSLYINQPQHF
cdr3_nt: TGCGCCAGCAGCTTGTACATCAATCAGCCCCAGCATTTT

clone_size: .
j_call: TRBJ1-1
d_call: .
v_call: TRBV3-1/TRBV3-2
cdr3_aa: CASSQDRGRGEAFF
cdr3_nt: TGTGCCAGCAGCCAAGATCGGGGAAGAGGAGAAGCTTTCTTT

clone_size: .
j_call: TRBJ1-4
d_call: TRBD1
v_call: TRBV4-1
cdr3_aa: CASSPWTGNEKLFF
cdr3_nt: TGCGCCAGCAGCCCGTGGACAGGGAATGAAAAACTGTTTTTT

clone_size: .
j_call: TRBJ2-2
d_call: .
v_call: TRBV6-4
cdr3_aa: CASSDSRELFF
cdr3_nt: TGTGCCAGCAGTGATAGTAGGGAGCTGTTTTTT

clone_size: .
j_call: TRBJ2-7
d_call: .
v_call: TRBV6-5
cdr3_aa: CASRAGVYEQYF
cdr3_nt: TGTGCCAGCCGGGCAGGGGTCTACGAGCAGTACTTC

clone_size: .
j_call: TRBJ1-3
d_call: TRBD1
v_call: TRBV6-5
cdr3_aa: CASSYTRQGTGNTIYF
cdr3_nt: TGTGCCAGCAGTTACACCCGACAGGGAACTGGAAACACCATATATTTT

clone_size: .
j_call: TRBJ1-1
d_call: TRBD1
v_call: TRBV5-1
cdr3_aa: CASSLTRGPDNTEAFF
cdr3_nt: TGCGCCAGCAGCTTGACCAGGGGGCCTGATAACACTGAAGCTTTCTTT

clone_size: once
j_call: TRBJ1-2
d_call: .
v_call: TRBV11-2
cdr3_aa: CASSLGDFGYTF
cdr3_nt: TGTGCCAGCAGCTTAGGAGATTTTGGCTACACCTTC

clone_size: .
j_call: TRBJ1-2
d_call: TRBD1
v_call: TRBV19
cdr3_aa: CASSESGQGNYGYTF
cdr3_nt: TGTGCCAGTAGCGAGTCGGGACAGGGGAACTATGGCTACACCTTC

clone_size: once
j_call: TRBJ1-3
d_call: .
v_call: TRBV9
cdr3_aa: CASSVGGLSSGNTIYF
cdr3_nt: TGTGCCAGCAGCGTAGGAGGGCTCAGCTCTGGAAACACCATATATTTT

clone_size: few
j_call: TRBJ2-1
d_call: .
v_call: TRBV5-6
cdr3_aa: CASSGRDTYNEQFF
cdr3_nt: TGTGCCAGCAGCGGCCGGGACACGTACAATGAGCAGTTCTTC

clone_size: .
j_call: TRBJ1-6
d_call: .
v_call: TRBV30
cdr3_aa: CAWRGGSSYNSPLHF
cdr3_nt: TGTGCCTGGAGGGGTGGGAGCTCCTATAATTCACCCCTCCACTTT

clone_size: .
j_call: TRBJ2-1
d_call: .
v_call: TRBV7-8
cdr3_aa: CASRARGSYNEQFF
cdr3_nt: TGTGCCAGCAGGGCCCGGGGCTCCTACAATGAGCAGTTCTTC

clone_size: .
j_call: TRBJ2-1
d_call: .
v_call: TRBV19
cdr3_aa: CASSIRLGNEQFF
cdr3_nt: TGTGCCAGTAGTATACGGCTCGGGAATGAGCAGTTCTTC

clone_size: .
j_call: TRBJ2-1
d_call: TRBD2
v_call: TRBV5-6
cdr3_aa: CASSFPLAGGYNEQFF
cdr3_nt: TGTGCCAGCAGCTTCCCACTAGCGGGGGGATACAATGAGCAGTTCTTC

clone_size: many
j_call: TRBJ2-1
d_call: .
v_call: TRBV11-3
cdr3_aa: CASSPAGLHNEQFF
cdr3_nt: TGTGCCAGCAGCCCGGCAGGCCTCCACAATGAGCAGTTCTTC

clone_size: .
j_call: TRBJ1-2
d_call: TRBD1
v_call: TRBV2
cdr3_aa: CATTGQAVFGYTF
cdr3_nt: TGTGCCACCACGGGACAGGCGGTCTTTGGCTACACCTTC

clone_size: once
j_call: TRBJ1-2
d_call: .
v_call: TRBV19
cdr3_aa: CASKWQGKNYGYTF
cdr3_nt: TGTGCCAGTAAATGGCAGGGGAAGAACTATGGCTACACCTTC

clone_size: few
j_call: TRBJ1-1
d_call: TRBD1
v_call: TRBV29-1
cdr3_aa: CSVTLRTGRNTEAFF
cdr3_nt: TGCAGCGTCACTCTCAGGACAGGGAGGAACACTGAAGCTTTCTTT

clone_size: .
j_call: TRBJ2-3
d_call: .
v_call: TRBV21-1
cdr3_aa: CASSKKGPGTSGAPSTDTQYF
cdr3_nt: TGTGCCAGCAGCAAAAAGGGGCCCGGGACTAGCGGGGCCCCTAGCACAGATACGCAGTATTTT

clone_size: .
j_call: TRBJ2-7
d_call: TRBD2
v_call: TRBV11-2
cdr3_aa: CASSLGLAGVAYEQYF
cdr3_nt: TGTGCCAGCAGCTTGGGACTAGCGGGAGTCGCCTACGAGCAGTACTTC

clone_size: .
j_call: TRBJ1-6
d_call: .
v_call: TRBV15
cdr3_aa: CATSRDSTQGSYNSPLHF
cdr3_nt: TGTGCCACCAGCAGGGACTCAACACAGGGATCCTATAATTCACCCCTCCACTTT